This TCR beta chain was recovered during a study of blood T cell repertoires in COVID-19. Study in general: Spain, Italy and the United States supplied samples that represented acute and convalescent COVID-19. Sources were T cells, B-cell-depleted T cells, or PBMCs; the material itself was cDNA or gDNA.

Original handling: Reference gene primer amplification gave estimated nucleated cell counts. Sequenced by immunoSEQ multiplex PCR; TCRdb stores in-frame clones only, minus some. That table gives V, J and clone size, and the DNA gave D and trimming. The sample yields approximately 91,000 clones, about 80% seen once. The TCR comes from a human donor in a cohort sampled during active COVID-19. Sample: peripheral blood.

DNA for the CDR3: TGTGCCAGCAGCCAAGAGTCGGGAGTAGGGACCCAGTACTTC. Amino acids: CASSQESGVGTQYF. The chain joins TRBV3-1 (or the pseudogene TRBV3-2) to TRBJ2-5; D is possibly TRBD2 (6 bases). V was pared by 0 bases and J by 7 bases, with 12 bases between. The germline V gene encodes CDR1 LGHDT and CDR2 YNNKEL (reference sequence). The CDR3 length is 14 residues.